This note documents a single TCR beta chain sequence. The antigen remains unidentified. TCRdb independently ran MiXCR on the RT-PCR reads; one entry per CDR3 protein. The sample carries over 300,000 distinct CDR3 sequences, just over 20% recorded once. The data derive from a study of response to subunit inactivated influenza vaccine. The study's findings and limits: Authors suggested that a seasonal influenza vaccination recruits few new T cells each time.

Trimming left V 3 bases short and J 1 base short, with 12 bases between. CDR3 length: 15 amino acids. Sample: PBMCs from blood, taken less than 22 months after vaccination. This TCR came from a man aged 50 to 69 who received an inactivated influenza vaccine. This chain links TRBV12-3 or TRBV12-4 with TRBJ1-1; D might be TRBD1 (5 bases). Written as DNA, the CDR3 is TGTGCCAGCAGTTTGGGCAGGGTGACGAACACTGAAGCTTTCTTT. Protein sequence: CASSLGRVTNTEAFF.